The 3 T cell receptor beta chains below all came from one sample that was sequenced in a study of Ad26.COV2.S vaccination and SARS-CoV-2 variants. TCRdb's table, derived via immunoSEQ multiplex PCR, lists solely in-frame clones and lacks some. The data show just over 350,000 clones, with about 92% seen just once and under 4% held by the top ten. This specimen was peripheral blood, taken after recovery from COVID-19. Source of these receptors: a human donor who had recovered from COVID-19.

The gene calls are TRBV5-1 and TRBJ2-1; possible D gene TRBD2, 6 bases. There are 15 residues in the CDR3. Germline V gives CDR1 SGHRS, CDR2 YFSETQ. V was clipped by 2 bases and J by 7 bases, with 16 bases between them. The CDR3 DNA reads TGCGCCAGCAGCTTTCCGGGACTCTCTGAAAATGAGCAGTTCTTC. This sequence encodes CASSFPGLSENEQFF.

The V call is TRBV7-7, the J call TRBJ2-3, with D possibly called TRBD1 or TRBD2 (6 bases each). From germline, CDR1 is SSHAT and CDR2 FNYEAQ (reference sequence). Between the trimmed V and J ends, which lost 5 bases and 4 bases, there was a span of 16 bases. The CDR3 contains 15 residues. DNA for the CDR3: TGTGCCAGCAGCATTGGACAGCCGGGGGCAGATACGCAGTATTTT. Its protein is CASSIGQPGADTQYF.

The chain uses TRBV6-4 and TRBJ2-2; 8 bases are shared with TRBD2. The CDR3 runs to 15 residues. The junction had 2 bases not matched to a gene; V was cut back by 5 bases and J by 0 bases. Germline CDR1 MRHNA, CDR2 SNTAGT. The CDR3 bases are TGTGCCAGCAGTCGGGGGGGCCCGAACACCGGGGAGCTGTTTTTT. Translating gives CASSRGGPNTGELFF.